The rows below give T cell receptor beta chains drawn from one sample of a study of human T cells and chemical hapten exposure. TCRdb reprocessed the RACE reads via MiXCR and lists one record per CDR3 protein. The data contain about 260,000 distinct CDR3 sequences, about 9% of them singletons. The sequencing here drew on whole blood, taken in connection with sensitization to the hapten diphenylcyclopropenone (DPC). The receptors stem from a woman aged 40 to 50 with alopecia areata. Some clones in this sample may be carry-over from other donors' samples. Both conserved end residues are part of each CDR3. The D gene is left open where the match is weak. A clone size is listed for some rows: how often the clone was seen (once, few, many), or a class if it is expanded.

clone_size cdr3_length d_call j_call v_call cdr3_aa cdr3_nt
many 17 . TRBJ2-2 TRBV18 CASSPFNRNANTGELFF TGTGCCAGCTCACCGTTTAACAGGAACGCGAACACCGGGGAGCTGTTTTTT
few 14 TRBD1 TRBJ1-1 TRBV29-1 CSVEDGTGRTEAFF TGCAGCGTTGAAGACGGGACAGGAAGAACTGAAGCTTTCTTT
few 14 TRBD1 TRBJ2-7 TRBV12-3/TRBV12-4 CASSLGTGNYEQYF TGTGCCAGCAGTTTGGGGACAGGGAACTACGAGCAGTACTTC
many 11 . TRBJ2-1 TRBV11-1 CASSPGLPPIF TGTGCCAGCAGCCCTGGTTTGCCTCCGATCTTC
many 13 . TRBJ2-7 TRBV29-1 CSVAGRLSNEQYF TGCAGCGTTGCCGGACGACTCTCCAACGAGCAGTACTTC
few 13 . TRBJ1-6 TRBV12-3/TRBV12-4 CASSLVDNSPLHF TGTGCCAGCAGTTTAGTGGATAATTCACCCCTCCACTTT
few 15 . TRBJ2-3 TRBV6-5 CASRPTLPVTDTQYF TGTGCCAGCAGACCGACCCTGCCGGTCACAGATACGCAGTATTTT
few 15 . TRBJ1-1 TRBV7-2 CASSLYMIMNTEDFF TGTGCCAGCAGCTTGTACATGATAATGAACACTGAAGATTTCTTT
. 12 . TRBJ1-3 TRBV29-1 CSVGTSGNTIYF TGCAGCGTTGGGACCTCTGGAAACACCATATATTTT
few 13 . TRBJ1-5 TRBV28 CASTGRIRQPQHF TGTGCCAGCACCGGTAGGATCCGCCAGCCCCAGCATTTT
. 14 . TRBJ1-2 TRBV14 CASSQAGAYYGYTF TGTGCCAGCAGCCAAGCAGGGGCTTACTATGGCTACACCTTC
few 12 TRBD1 TRBJ1-1 TRBV7-2 CASSFDRGEAFF TGTGCCAGCAGCTTTGACAGGGGAGAAGCTTTCTTT
few 14 . TRBJ2-7 TRBV6-5 CASSTPARSYEQYF TGTGCCAGCAGTACCCCGGCCCGATCCTACGAGCAGTACTTC
few 15 . TRBJ1-1 TRBV5-1 CASSLQGPRNTEAFF TGCGCCAGCAGCTTGCAGGGGCCAAGGAACACTGAAGCTTTCTTT
. 17 . TRBJ2-2 TRBV6-2/TRBV6-3 CASSYDPGRPNTGELFF TGTGCCAGCAGTTACGATCCGGGACGGCCAAACACCGGGGAGCTGTTTTTT